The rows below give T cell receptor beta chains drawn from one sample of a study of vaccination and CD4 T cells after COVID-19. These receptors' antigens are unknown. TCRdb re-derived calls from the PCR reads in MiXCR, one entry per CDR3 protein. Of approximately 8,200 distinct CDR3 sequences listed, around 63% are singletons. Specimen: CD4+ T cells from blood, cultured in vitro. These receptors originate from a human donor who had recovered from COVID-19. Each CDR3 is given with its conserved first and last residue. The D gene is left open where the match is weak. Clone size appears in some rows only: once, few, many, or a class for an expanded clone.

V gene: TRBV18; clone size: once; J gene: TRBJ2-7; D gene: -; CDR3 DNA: TGTGCCAGCTCAGGGACGTCAACCTACGAGCAGTACTTC; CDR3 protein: CASSGTSTYEQYF
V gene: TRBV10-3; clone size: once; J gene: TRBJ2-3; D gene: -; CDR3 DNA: TGTGCCATCAGTGGGGGTCGCGCGCAGTATTTT; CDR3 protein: CAISGGRAQYF
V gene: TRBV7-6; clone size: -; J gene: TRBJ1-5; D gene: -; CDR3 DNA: TGTGCCAGCAGCTTAGGCAATCAGCCCCAGCATTTT; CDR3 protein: CASSLGNQPQHF
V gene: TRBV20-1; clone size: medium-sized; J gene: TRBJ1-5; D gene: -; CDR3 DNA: TGCAGTACACTAAGTCAGCCCCAGCATTTT; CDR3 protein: CSTLSQPQHF
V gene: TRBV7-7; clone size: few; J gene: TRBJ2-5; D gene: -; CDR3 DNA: TGTGCCAGCAGGGGGGGAGAGACCCAGTACTTC; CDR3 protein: CASRGGETQYF
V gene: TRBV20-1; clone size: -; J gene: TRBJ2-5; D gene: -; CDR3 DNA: TGCAGTGCGCTAGACCTGGGGCAGGTCTTCCAAGAGACCCAGTACTTC; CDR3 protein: CSALDLGQVFQETQYF
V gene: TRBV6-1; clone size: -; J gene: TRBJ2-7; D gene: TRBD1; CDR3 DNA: TGTGCAACGCTAGGACAGGGCCCCTACGAGCAGTACTTC; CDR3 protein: CATLGQGPYEQYF
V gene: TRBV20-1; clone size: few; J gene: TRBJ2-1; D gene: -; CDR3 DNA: TGCAGTGCTAGTGGTGAGGATGATGAGCAGTTCTTC; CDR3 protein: CSASGEDDEQFF
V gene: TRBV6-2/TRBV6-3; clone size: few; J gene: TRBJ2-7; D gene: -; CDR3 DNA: TGTGCCAGCAGTTTCGGCTACGAGCAGTACTTC; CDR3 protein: CASSFGYEQYF
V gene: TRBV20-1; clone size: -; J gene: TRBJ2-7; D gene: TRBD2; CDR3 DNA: TGCAGTGCCCGAGGACTAGCGGTTACCTACGAGCAGTACTTC; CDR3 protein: CSARGLAVTYEQYF
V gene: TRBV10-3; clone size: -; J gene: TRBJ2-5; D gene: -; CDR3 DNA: TGTGCCATCAGCCGGGCCGCCCAAGAGACCCAGTACTTC; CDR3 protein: CAISRAAQETQYF
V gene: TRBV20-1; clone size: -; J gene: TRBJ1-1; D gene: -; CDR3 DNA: TGCAGCTTTGTCCCGAACACTGAAGCTTTCTTT; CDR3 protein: CSFVPNTEAFF
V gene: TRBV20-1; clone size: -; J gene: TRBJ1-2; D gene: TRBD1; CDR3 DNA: TGCAGTGCTGACTCTGCCGGGACAGGGAAGGGCTACACCTTC; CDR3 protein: CSADSAGTGKGYTF
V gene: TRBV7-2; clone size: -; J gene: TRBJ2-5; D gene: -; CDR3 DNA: TGTGCCAGCAGCTTAGATCCTTCCCAGAGGGCCCAGTACTTC; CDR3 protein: CASSLDPSQRAQYF
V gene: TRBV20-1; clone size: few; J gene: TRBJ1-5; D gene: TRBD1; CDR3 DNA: TGCAGTGCTAGAGACGACAGGGGTCGACAGCCCCAGCATTTT; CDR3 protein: CSARDDRGRQPQHF
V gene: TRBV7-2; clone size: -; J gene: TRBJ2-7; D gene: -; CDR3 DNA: TGTGCCAGCAGTCCCCCTACGAAAGCACAGTACTTC; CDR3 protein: CASSPPTKAQYF
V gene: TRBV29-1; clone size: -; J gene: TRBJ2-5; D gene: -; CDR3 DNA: TGCAGCGTTATTTGGGACCCTGGACCCCAGTACTTC; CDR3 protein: CSVIWDPGPQYF
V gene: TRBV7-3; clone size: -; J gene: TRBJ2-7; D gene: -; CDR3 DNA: TGTGCCAGCAGCCCGGGGCCAGGGGCCTACGAGCAGTACTTC; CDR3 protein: CASSPGPGAYEQYF
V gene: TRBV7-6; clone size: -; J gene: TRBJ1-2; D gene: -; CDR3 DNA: TGTGCCAGCAGCTTAGTCCCGATGGATGTTAACTATGGCTACACCTTC; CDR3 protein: CASSLVPMDVNYGYTF
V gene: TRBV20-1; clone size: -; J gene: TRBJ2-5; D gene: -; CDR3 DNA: TGCAGTGCCCCGGCCCAAGGAGAGACCCAGTACTTC; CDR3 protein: CSAPAQGETQYF
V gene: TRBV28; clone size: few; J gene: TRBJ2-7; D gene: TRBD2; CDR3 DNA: TGTGCCAGCAGTTTGGCAGCGGGGGGGACCTACGAGCAGTACTTC; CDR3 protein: CASSLAAGGTYEQYF
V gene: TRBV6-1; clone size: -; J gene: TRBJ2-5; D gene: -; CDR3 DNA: TGTGCCAGCATGCCCGGTTCGACGTACCAAGAGACCCAGTACTTC; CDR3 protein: CASMPGSTYQETQYF